The 17 T cell receptor beta chains given below trace back to one sample, sequenced in a study of human T cells and chemical hapten exposure. TCRdb itself ran the RACE reads through MiXCR, one entry per CDR3 protein. The profile covers 300,000 to 450,000 distinct CDR3 sequences, with roughly 4.6% appearing a single time and 2.5% to 3% taken by the ten largest. Time point given: pre-sensitization, week 0. Treatment specified: therapeutic diphenylcyclopropenone sensitization with weekly scalp DPC. Sequenced material: whole blood, taken in connection with sensitization to the hapten diphenylcyclopropenone (DPC). These TCRs come from a woman in her forties or fifties with alopecia areata. Some clones in this sample may be carry-over from other donors' samples.

V and J are TRBV12-3 or TRBV12-4 and TRBJ1-1; D uncertain. The length of the CDR3 is 13 residues. The V gene lost 3 bases and the J gene lost 1 base, with 6 bases spanning the gap. The CDR3: CASSFRRNTEAFF. The CDR3 bases are TGTGCCAGCAGTTTTAGGAGGAACACTGAAGCTTTCTTT.

This clonotype was observed at least ten times. The CDR3 spells CASSDHTSTPHNEQFF. Written as DNA, the CDR3 is TGTGCCAGCAGTGATCACACCTCAACCCCCCACAATGAGCAGTTCTTC. The chain combines TRBV6-1 with TRBJ2-1; D is unresolved. The V gene lost 3 bases and the J gene lost 5 bases, with 17 bases spanning the gap. Looked up from germline, CDR1 is MNHNS and CDR2 is SASEGT. The CDR3 spans 16 residues.

The table lists this clonotype with many counts. The genes are TRBV20-1 and TRBJ1-2, with D unclear. V was cut by 3 bases and J by 3 bases, with 14 bases left in between. CDR1 is DFQATT, CDR2 SNEGSKA, per germline (reference sequence). The length of the CDR3 is 14 residues. CDR3 in DNA: TGCAGTGCTAGTGCGGGAGAGGGCGACTATGGCTACACCTTC. As protein: CSASAGEGDYGYTF.

J is TRBJ2-2 and V is TRBV27; D is ambiguous. The V gene lost 3 bases and the J gene lost 5 bases, with 4 bases spanning the gap. Germline V CDR1 and CDR2: MNHEY, SMNVEV (reference sequence). CDR3 length equals 12 residues. DNA for the CDR3: TGTGCCAGCAGTTTTATGACCGGGGAGCTGTTTTTT. Its translation: CASSFMTGELFF.

This clonotype was detected only a few times. The chain joins TRBV27 to TRBJ2-3, with 7 bases that match TRBD2. Germline V gene data show CDR1 as MNHEY and CDR2 as SMNVEV (reference sequence). Trimming at V came to 5 bases and at J to 2 bases, leaving 13 bases not matched to a gene. There are 17 residues in the CDR3. CDR3 residues: CASSAITLAVATDTQYF. DNA of the CDR3: TGTGCCAGCAGTGCTATTACCCTAGCGGTCGCCACAGATACGCAGTATTTT.

This clonotype has just a few counts. This chain uses TRBV7-9 with TRBJ2-5, with 8 nucleotides matching TRBD1. V shed 6 bases, J shed 5 bases, and the junction held 11 bases outside the gene matches. Germline CDR1 is SEHNR and CDR2 is FQNEAQ (reference sequence). This CDR3 spans 15 amino acids. CDR3 nucleotides: TGTGCCAGCAGTACGCTCGACAGGGGATGGGAGACCCAGTACTTC. Translated: CASSTLDRGWETQYF.

This clonotype was detected many times. The chain carries TRBV6-5 and TRBJ2-7; 7 nucleotides agree with TRBD2. In germline, CDR1 is MNHEY, CDR2 SVGAGI. The V gene end was trimmed by 5 bases and the J gene end by 1 base; junction bases not matched to a gene: 5. This CDR3 has 14 residues. The CDR3 bases are TGTGCCAGCAGTACTAGCGACCTTTCCTACGAGCAGTACTTC. Residues: CASSTSDLSYEQYF.

Points on this clonotype: A read error may produce the germline difference seen at one junction end. The chain joins TRBV20-1 to TRBJ2-1, with D possibly called TRBD1 or TRBD2 (6 bases each). Germline loops: CDR1 DFQATT, CDR2 SNEGSKA (reference sequence). The CDR3 sequence is 15 residues long. The CDR3 DNA is TGCCGTGCTAGAGTGCCCAAAGGGGGGAACAATGAGCAGTTCTTC. Protein: CRARVPKGGNNEQFF.

The V and J genes are TRBV9 and TRBJ1-5, with 7 bases fitting TRBD1. There are 19 residues in the CDR3. V gave up 0 bases and J gave up 3 bases; unmatched junction bases: 15. Germline lookup yields CDR1 SGDLS and CDR2 YYNGEE. CDR3 sequence: CASSVAPRGAETSNQPQHF. CDR3 DNA: TGTGCCAGCAGCGTAGCACCCAGGGGGGCAGAGACATCCAATCAGCCCCAGCATTTT.

This clonotype came up many times. CDR3 residues: CSVAGGSYNEQFF. The CDR3 DNA reads TGCAGCGTTGCTGGCGGGAGTTACAATGAGCAGTTCTTC. The V gene is TRBV29-1, the J gene TRBJ2-1; 7 nucleotides match TRBD2. The CDR3 has 13 amino acids. Germline-derived CDR1 and CDR2 are SQVTM and ANQGSEA. V trimming: 4 bases; J trimming: 4 bases; junction bases outside the gene matches: 4.

This clonotype was observed many times. The chain is built from TRBV12-3 or TRBV12-4 and TRBJ2-1; D is undetermined. V lost 3 bases to trimming and J lost 0 bases, with 12 bases between them. This CDR3 spans 16 amino acids. The CDR3 spells CASSFGATNSYNEQFF. DNA for the CDR3: TGTGCCAGCAGTTTCGGAGCAACCAACTCCTACAATGAGCAGTTCTTC.

This clonotype showed up many times. The chain links TRBV7-9 to TRBJ2-2; 9 positions agree with TRBD1. Per the germline V gene, CDR1 is SEHNR and CDR2 is FQNEAQ (reference sequence). This CDR3 region has 18 residues. V dropped 5 bases and J dropped 5; count of bases not matched to a gene: 15. CDR3 in amino acids: CASSPPTGGRGLTGELFF. Here the CDR3 DNA reads TGTGCCAGCAGCCCGCCCACAGGGGGCAGGGGTCTGACCGGGGAGCTGTTTTTT.

This clonotype was seen ten or more times. The chain uses TRBV5-1 and TRBJ2-7; D may be TRBD1 or TRBD2 (5 bases each). The V gene's germline CDR1 is SGHRS and CDR2 YFSETQ. Between the trimmed V and J ends, which lost 4 bases and 4 bases, there was a span of 12 bases. This CDR3 spans 13 amino acids. This chain's CDR3 is CASSGFWGYEQYF. DNA for the CDR3: TGCGCCAGCAGCGGGTTCTGGGGGTACGAGCAGTACTTC.

To note about this clonotype: A much larger clone sits a single nucleotide away, making a read error possible. The rearrangement uses TRBV21-1 and TRBJ1-4; the table's D call, TRBD1, was not checked against the DNA. TRBV21-1 represents a pseudogene. This CDR3 contains 16 residues. CDR3 loop: CTSSDGDRRFFGKLFF. The CDR3 DNA reads TGTACCAGCAGCGACGGGGACCGACGATTTTTCGGAAAACTGTTTTTT.

In its sample, this clonotype was seen a few times. The V and J genes are TRBV4-1 and TRBJ1-4, with D unresolved. V was shortened by 7 bases and J by 5 bases, with 14 bases between the two germline ends. This CDR3 is built from 14 residues. Germline values: CDR1 MGHRA, CDR2 YSYEKL. Here the CDR3 reads CASKPPGLNEKLFF. Written as DNA, the CDR3 is TGCGCCAGCAAGCCCCCGGGCCTGAATGAAAAACTGTTTTTT.

Only a few counts were recorded for this clonotype. The V call is TRBV27, the J call TRBJ1-2; D might be TRBD1 (5 bases). The germline gives CDR1 MNHEY, CDR2 SMNVEV (reference sequence). The CDR3 has 16 residues. V was shortened by 2 bases and J by 4 bases, with 17 bases between the two germline ends. CDR3 protein: CASSLQPRDGGYGYTF. Written as DNA, the CDR3 is TGTGCCAGCAGTTTACAGCCCCGGGACGGTGGCTATGGCTACACCTTC.

This CDR3 reads CASSPPLQDIWSNQPQHF. The CDR3 region has the DNA TGTGCCAGCAGCCCACCATTACAGGATATATGGAGCAATCAGCCCCAGCATTTT. The V and J genes are TRBV28 and TRBJ1-5; D may be TRBD1 (5 bases). The CDR3 totals 18 residues. CDR1 and CDR2 (germline): MDHEN, SYDVKM. The V end lost 6 bases, the J end lost 1 base, and 22 bases lay between the germline ends.